This T cell receptor (beta chain) stems from a study of T cell repertoires in cytomegalovirus infection. Turning to the study itself: Public TCR beta signature analysis indicated the presence of both CMV infection and matching HLA type.

This clonotype turned up a few times. TCRdb fed the reads into MiXCR, producing one record per CDR3 protein. The repertoire has around 530,000 distinct CDR3 sequences, about a quarter of them found once; the top ten carry around 14%. Germline CDR1 reads MNHEY; CDR2 reads SVGEGT. The CDR3 is made up of 14 amino acids. V lost 8 bases to trimming and J lost 6 bases; unmatched junction nucleotides: 9. Source material: PBMCs. The chain carries TRBV6-2 or TRBV6-3 and TRBJ1-5, with TRBD1 matching over 8 bases. This TCR was sampled from a human donor in good health (CMV status not recorded). Some clones in this sample may be carry-over from other donors' samples. DNA for the CDR3: TGTGCCAGCGCGATCTCAGGGGGCGGTCAGCCCCAGCATTTT. It translates to CASAISGGGQPQHF.